Shown below are 14 T cell receptor beta chains from a single sample sequenced in a study of Tregs in tolerant kidney transplant recipients. Clones were read by immunoSEQ multiplex PCR, and TCRdb kept only the in-frame ones, dropping some. The data show some 80,000 clones, 98% seen once. The sample here was CD4+ T cells from blood, taken before the transplant. The source is a human donor who received a combined kidney and bone marrow transplant.

This clone has just one count. J is TRBJ1-3 and V is TRBV20-1; the D is unclear. Germline assignment: CDR1 DFQATT and CDR2 SNEGSKA (reference sequence). Deletions cut 6 bases from V and 4 bases from J, with 7 bases between. CDR3 length equals 11 residues. The CDR3 DNA reads TGCAGTGCAGCCCAAGGAAACACCATATATTTT. Protein: CSAAQGNTIYF.

The chain joins TRBV15 to TRBJ2-2; 11 nucleotides agree with TRBD2. V shed 1 base and J 6 bases; nucleotides not matched to a gene: 7. The germline gives CDR1 LNHNV, CDR2 YYDKDF (reference sequence). CDR3 length: 17 residues. DNA for the CDR3: TGTGCCACCAGCAGAGGTCAGACTAGCGGGGACGCCGGGGAGCTGTTTTTT. This sequence encodes CATSRGQTSGDAGELFF.

This chain links TRBV7-9 with TRBJ1-2; D might be TRBD1 (5 bases). CDR3 size: 14 residues. In germline, CDR1 is SEHNR, CDR2 FQNEAQ (reference sequence). The V end was cut by 2 bases, the J end by 3 bases, with 10 bases between. CDR3 in amino acids: CASSLSDRHYGYTF. DNA of the CDR3: TGTGCCAGCAGCTTATCAGACAGACACTATGGCTACACCTTC.

This chain links TRBV30 with TRBJ1-4; 11 bases align to TRBD1. Losses at the gene ends were 1 base for V and 8 bases for J; bases not matched to a gene: 6. The germline V gene encodes CDR1 GTSNPN and CDR2 SVGIG (reference sequence). The CDR3 runs 15 residues. The CDR3 nucleotides read TGTGCCTGGAGTGGGGACAGGGGGATTGGGGAAAAACTGTTTTTT. Translating gives CAWSGDRGIGEKLFF.

The chain combines TRBV7-2 with TRBJ2-2, with 10 positions matching TRBD2. Trimming cost V 2 bases and J 1 base; bases outside gene matches: 4. Germline-derived CDR1 and CDR2 are SGHTA and FQGNSA. The CDR3 has 17 amino acids. The CDR3 sequence: CASSLTGLAENTGELFF. The CDR3 DNA reads TGTGCCAGCAGCTTAACAGGACTAGCGGAGAACACCGGGGAGCTGTTTTTT. The whole variable domain, remainder taken from reference TRBV7-2 and TRBJ2-2, is GAGVSQSPSNKVTEKGKDVELRCDPISGHTALYWYRQSLGQGLEFLIYFQGNSAPDKSGLPSDRFSAERTGGSVSTLTIQRTQQEDSAVYLCASSLTGLAENTGELFFGEGSRLTVL.

The chain uses TRBV5-1 and TRBJ2-1; 7 bases align to TRBD1. There are 15 residues in the CDR3. Looked up from germline, CDR1 is SGHRS and CDR2 is YFSETQ. The V segment lost 2 bases and the J segment 4 bases; nucleotides outside the gene matches: 6. The CDR3 nucleotides read TGCGCCAGCAGCTTTGAGACAGGGTCATACAATGAGCAGTTCTTC. It yields the protein CASSFETGSYNEQFF.

The chain couples TRBV30 to TRBJ2-3; TRBD2 agrees at 9 bases. The CDR3 is 16 residues long. Germline V gene lookup returns CDR1 GTSNPN and CDR2 SVGIG (reference sequence). With 2 bases clipped from V and 4 bases from J, the junction kept 10 bases outside the gene matches. This CDR3 is CAWSYPGTSIPDTQYF. The CDR3 DNA follows: TGTGCCTGGAGTTACCCCGGGACTAGCATTCCAGATACGCAGTATTTT.

The chain links TRBV10-3 to TRBJ1-3, with TRBD1 matching over 8 bases. V was pared by 5 bases and J by 2 bases, with 8 bases of the junction left unmatched. The CDR3 consists of 16 residues. Germline V gene data show CDR1 as ENHRY and CDR2 as SYGVKD. The CDR3 DNA sequence: TGTGCCATCAGTCCCGACAGGGGTCTCGCTGGAAACACCATATATTTT. This translates into CAISPDRGLAGNTIYF.

The chain couples TRBV18 to TRBJ2-5; TRBD1 is a possible D gene (6 bases). The germline V and J ends were trimmed by 1 base and 2 bases, with 14 bases remaining between them. Germline CDR1 reads KGHSH; CDR2 reads LQKENI. The CDR3 has 16 amino acids. The CDR3 sequence: CASSPQGQTIQETQYF. The CDR3 DNA is TGTGCCAGCTCACCACAAGGACAGACTATTCAAGAGACCCAGTACTTC.

This clone occurred once. The chain couples TRBV4-2 to TRBJ2-3; D is perhaps TRBD2 (6 bases). Trimming took off 2 bases at V and 2 bases at J, with 11 bases between the two ends. The germline V gene has CDR1 LGHNA and CDR2 YNFKEQ. This CDR3 is 15 amino acids long. The CDR3 loop reads CASSQLLAHTDTQYF. The CDR3 DNA reads as TGTGCCAGCAGCCAACTGCTAGCGCACACAGATACGCAGTATTTT.

The gene calls are TRBV7-2 and TRBJ2-3, with a tentative D call TRBD2 (7 bases). This CDR3 has 15 residues. Germline CDR1 is SGHTA and CDR2 is FQGNSA. V lost 1 base to trimming and J lost 2 bases, with 10 bases between them. The CDR3 sequence: CASSLVRGATDTQYF. The CDR3 nucleotides read TGTGCCAGCAGCTTAGTACGGGGGGCCACAGATACGCAGTATTTT.

V gene TRBV30 combines with J gene TRBJ2-3; TRBD2 matches 13 bases. J lost 2 bases, V lost 0 bases, and 2 bases had no gene match. The length of the CDR3 is 16 residues. From germline, CDR1 is GTSNPN and CDR2 SVGIG (reference sequence). The DNA for the CDR3 is TGTGCCTGGAGTGTTGGACTAGCGGGAGACACAGATACGCAGTATTTT. Protein: CAWSVGLAGDTDTQYF. Full variable domain (missing parts from reference TRBV30 and TRBJ2-3): SQTIHQWPATLVQPVGSPLSLECTVEGTSNPNLYWYRQAAGRGLQLLFYSVGIGQISSEVPQNLSASRPQDRQFILSSKKLLLSDSGFYLCAWSVGLAGDTDTQYFGPGTRLTVL.

The V gene is TRBV19, the J gene TRBJ2-5; possible D gene TRBD2, 5 bases. The CDR3 extends over 16 amino acids. Trimming took 3 bases from V and 5 from J, leaving 19 bases between them. Germline V CDR1 and CDR2: LNHDA, SQIVND (reference sequence). The CDR3 sequence: CASSIGTSFWEETQYF. CDR3 nucleotide sequence: TGTGCCAGTAGTATCGGAACTAGTTTTTGGGAGGAGACCCAGTACTTC.

This chain connects TRBV30 to TRBJ2-7, with 8 bases lining up with TRBD2. Germline lookup yields CDR1 GTSNPN and CDR2 SVGIG (reference sequence). The CDR3 contains 15 residues. With 8 bases clipped from V and 1 base from J, the junction kept 13 bases outside the gene matches. CDR3 nucleotide sequence: TGTGCCCGCGCTCCCAGCGGGAGTAGTTCCTACGAGCAGTACTTC. It yields the protein CARAPSGSSSYEQYF.